This T cell receptor (beta chain) was documented in a study of T cell clonotyping in hematopoietic cell transplantation. Study-level points and caveats: Broader posttransplant TCR repertoire diversity was predicted by graft donor and pretransplant recipient Inverse Simpson Index values.

For this clone: The antigen remains unidentified.

Some clones are missing from TCRdb's copy, which holds only in-frame ones; the method was immunoSEQ multiplex PCR. The table shows over 10,000 clones, with under 75% occurring only once. CDR3 length: 15 amino acids. J was trimmed by 0 bases and V by 1 base; bases with no gene match: 3. Germline V gene data show CDR1 as SNHLY and CDR2 as FYNNEI. The clonotype was recovered from a male patient aged 55 to 70 who had an allogeneic stem cell transplant from an unrelated donor, so the T cells may come from the graft donor. Some clones in this sample may be carry-over from other donors' samples. The rearrangement uses TRBV2 and TRBJ2-7, with TRBD2 identical over 7 bases. The sample here was peripheral blood mononuclear cells, taken 180 days after allogeneic stem cell transplant. CDR3 amino acids: CASSEVAGFSYEQYF. The CDR3, as DNA: TGTGCCAGCAGTGAAGTAGCGGGCTTCTCCTACGAGCAGTACTTC.